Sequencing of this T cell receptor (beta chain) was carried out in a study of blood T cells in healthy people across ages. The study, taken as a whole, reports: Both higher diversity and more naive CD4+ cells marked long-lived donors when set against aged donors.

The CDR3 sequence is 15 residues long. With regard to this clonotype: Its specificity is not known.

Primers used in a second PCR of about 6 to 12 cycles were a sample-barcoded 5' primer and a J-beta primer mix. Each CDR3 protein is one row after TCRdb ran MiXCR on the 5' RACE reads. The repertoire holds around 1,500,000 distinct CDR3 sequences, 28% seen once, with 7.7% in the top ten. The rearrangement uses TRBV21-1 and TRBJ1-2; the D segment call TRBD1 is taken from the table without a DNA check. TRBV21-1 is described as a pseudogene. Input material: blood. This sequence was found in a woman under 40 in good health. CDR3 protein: CASSTKGIRSYGYTF. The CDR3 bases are TGTGCCAGCAGCACTAAGGGGATTCGCTCTTATGGCTACACCTTC.